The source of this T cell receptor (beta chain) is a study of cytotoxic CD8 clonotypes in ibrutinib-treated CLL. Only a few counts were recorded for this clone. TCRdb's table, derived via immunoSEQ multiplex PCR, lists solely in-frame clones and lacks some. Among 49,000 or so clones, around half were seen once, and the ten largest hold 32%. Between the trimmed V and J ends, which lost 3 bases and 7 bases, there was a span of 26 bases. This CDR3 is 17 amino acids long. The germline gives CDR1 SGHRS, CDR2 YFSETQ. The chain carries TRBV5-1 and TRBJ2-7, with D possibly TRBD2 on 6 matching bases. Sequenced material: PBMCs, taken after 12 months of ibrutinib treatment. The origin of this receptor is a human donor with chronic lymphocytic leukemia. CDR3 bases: TGCGCCAGCAGCTCCTCACCGGGACTTACTATGGCGGGGGAGCAGTACTTC. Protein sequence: CASSSSPGLTMAGEQYF.